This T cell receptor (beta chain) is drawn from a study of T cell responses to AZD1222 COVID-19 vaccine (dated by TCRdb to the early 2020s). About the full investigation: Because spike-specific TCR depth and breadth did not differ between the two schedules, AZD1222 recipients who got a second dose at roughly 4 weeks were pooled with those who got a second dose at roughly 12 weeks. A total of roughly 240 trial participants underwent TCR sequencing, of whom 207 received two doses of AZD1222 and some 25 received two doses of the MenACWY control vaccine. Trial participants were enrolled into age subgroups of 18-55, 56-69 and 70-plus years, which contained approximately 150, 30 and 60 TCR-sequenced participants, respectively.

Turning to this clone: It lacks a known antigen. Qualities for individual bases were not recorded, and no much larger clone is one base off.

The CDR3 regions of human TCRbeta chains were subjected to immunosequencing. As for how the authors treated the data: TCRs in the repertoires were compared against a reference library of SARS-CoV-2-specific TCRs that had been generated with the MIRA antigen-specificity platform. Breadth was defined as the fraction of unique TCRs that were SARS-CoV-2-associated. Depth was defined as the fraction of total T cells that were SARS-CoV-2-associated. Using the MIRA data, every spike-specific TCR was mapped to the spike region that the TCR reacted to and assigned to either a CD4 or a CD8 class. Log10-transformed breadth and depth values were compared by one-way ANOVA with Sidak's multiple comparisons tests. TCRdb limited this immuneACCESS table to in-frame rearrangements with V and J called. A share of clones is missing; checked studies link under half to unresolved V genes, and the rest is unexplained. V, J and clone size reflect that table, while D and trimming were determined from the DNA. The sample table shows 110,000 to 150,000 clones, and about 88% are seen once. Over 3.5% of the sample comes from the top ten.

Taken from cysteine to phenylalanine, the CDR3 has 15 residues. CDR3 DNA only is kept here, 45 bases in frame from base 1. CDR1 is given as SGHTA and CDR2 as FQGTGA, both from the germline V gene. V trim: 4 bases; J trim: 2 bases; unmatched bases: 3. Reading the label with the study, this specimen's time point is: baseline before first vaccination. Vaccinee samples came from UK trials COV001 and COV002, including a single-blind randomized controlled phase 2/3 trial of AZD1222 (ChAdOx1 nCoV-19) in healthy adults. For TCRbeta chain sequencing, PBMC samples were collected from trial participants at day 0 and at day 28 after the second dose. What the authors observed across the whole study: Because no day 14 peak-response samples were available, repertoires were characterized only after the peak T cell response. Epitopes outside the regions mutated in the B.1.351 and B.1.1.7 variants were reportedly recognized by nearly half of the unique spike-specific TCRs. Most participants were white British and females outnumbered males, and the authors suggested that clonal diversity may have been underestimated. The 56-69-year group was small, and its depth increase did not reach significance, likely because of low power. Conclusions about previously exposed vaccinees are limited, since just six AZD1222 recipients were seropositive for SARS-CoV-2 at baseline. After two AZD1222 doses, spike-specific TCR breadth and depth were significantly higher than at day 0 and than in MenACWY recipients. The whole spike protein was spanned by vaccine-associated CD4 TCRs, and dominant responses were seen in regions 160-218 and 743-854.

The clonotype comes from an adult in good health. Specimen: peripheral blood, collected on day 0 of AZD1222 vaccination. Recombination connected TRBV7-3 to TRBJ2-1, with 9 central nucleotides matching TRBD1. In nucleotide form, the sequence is TGTGCCAGCAGCTCCAGACAGGGGGCCTACAATGAGCAGTTCTTC. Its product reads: CASSSRQGAYNEQFF.